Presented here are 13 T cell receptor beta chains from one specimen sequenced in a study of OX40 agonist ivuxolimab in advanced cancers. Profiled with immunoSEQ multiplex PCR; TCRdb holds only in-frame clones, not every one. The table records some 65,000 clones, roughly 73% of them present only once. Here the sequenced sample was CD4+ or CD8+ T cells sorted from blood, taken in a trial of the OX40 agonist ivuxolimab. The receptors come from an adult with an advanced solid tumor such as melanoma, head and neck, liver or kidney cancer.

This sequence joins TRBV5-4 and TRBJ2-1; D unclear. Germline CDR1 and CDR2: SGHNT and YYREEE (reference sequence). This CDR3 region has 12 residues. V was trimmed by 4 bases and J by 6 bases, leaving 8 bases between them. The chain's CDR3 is CASSLDTNEQFF. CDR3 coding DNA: TGTGCCAGCAGCCTAGACACCAATGAGCAGTTCTTC.

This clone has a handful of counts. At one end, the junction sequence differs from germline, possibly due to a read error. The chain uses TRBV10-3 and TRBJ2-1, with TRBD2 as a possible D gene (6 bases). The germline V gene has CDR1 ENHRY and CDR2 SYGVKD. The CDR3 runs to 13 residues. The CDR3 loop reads CAVSRDSDNEQFF. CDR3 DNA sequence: TGTGCCGTAAGCCGGGACTCCGACAATGAGCAGTTCTTC.

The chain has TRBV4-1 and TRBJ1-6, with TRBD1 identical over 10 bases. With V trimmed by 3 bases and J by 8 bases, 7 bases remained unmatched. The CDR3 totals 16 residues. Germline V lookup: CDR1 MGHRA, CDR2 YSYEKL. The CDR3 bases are TGCGCCAGCAGCCACCTGGACAGGGGGGGACATTCACCCCTCCACTTT. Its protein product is CASSHLDRGGHSPLHF.

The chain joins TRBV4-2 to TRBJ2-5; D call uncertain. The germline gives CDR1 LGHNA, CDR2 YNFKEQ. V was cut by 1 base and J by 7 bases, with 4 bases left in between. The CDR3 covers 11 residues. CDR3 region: CASSQGWTQYF. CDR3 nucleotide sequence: TGTGCCAGCAGCCAAGGTTGGACCCAGTACTTC.

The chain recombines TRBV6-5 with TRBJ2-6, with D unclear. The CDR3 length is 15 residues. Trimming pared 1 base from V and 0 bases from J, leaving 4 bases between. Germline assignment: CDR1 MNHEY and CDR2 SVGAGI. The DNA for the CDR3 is TGTGCCAGCAGTTACTTGAGCTCTGGGGCCAACGTCCTGACTTTC. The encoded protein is CASSYLSSGANVLTF.

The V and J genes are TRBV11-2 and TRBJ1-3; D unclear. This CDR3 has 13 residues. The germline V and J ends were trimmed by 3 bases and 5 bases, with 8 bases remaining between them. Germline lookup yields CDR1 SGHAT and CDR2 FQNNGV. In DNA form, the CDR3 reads TGTGCCAGCAGCTTTGAACAGAGAAACACCATATATTTT. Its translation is CASSFEQRNTIYF.

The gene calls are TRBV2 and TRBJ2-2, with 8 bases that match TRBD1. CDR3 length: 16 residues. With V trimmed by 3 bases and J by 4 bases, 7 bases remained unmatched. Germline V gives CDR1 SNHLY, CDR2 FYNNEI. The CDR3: CASSDPGQVVTGELFF. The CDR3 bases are TGTGCCAGCAGTGATCCGGGACAGGTAGTCACCGGGGAGCTGTTTTTT.

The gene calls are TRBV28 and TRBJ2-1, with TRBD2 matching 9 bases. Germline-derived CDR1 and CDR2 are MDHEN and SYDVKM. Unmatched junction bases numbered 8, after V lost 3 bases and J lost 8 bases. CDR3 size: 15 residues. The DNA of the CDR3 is TGTGCCAGCAGTTTGACTAGCGGAGGAGGGGATGAGCAGTTCTTC. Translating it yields CASSLTSGGGDEQFF. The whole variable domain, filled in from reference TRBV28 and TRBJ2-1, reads DVKVTQSSRYLVKRTGEKVFLECVQDMDHENMFWYRQDPGLGLRLIYFSYDVKMKEKGDIPEGYSVSREKKERFSLILESASTNQTSMYLCASSLTSGGGDEQFFGPGTRLTVL.

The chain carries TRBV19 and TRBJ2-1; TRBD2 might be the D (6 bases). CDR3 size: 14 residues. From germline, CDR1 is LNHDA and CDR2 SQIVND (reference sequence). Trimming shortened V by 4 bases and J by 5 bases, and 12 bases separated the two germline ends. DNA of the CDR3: TGTGCCAGTAGTAGGGTGACTAGAAACAATGAGCAGTTCTTC. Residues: CASSRVTRNNEQFF.

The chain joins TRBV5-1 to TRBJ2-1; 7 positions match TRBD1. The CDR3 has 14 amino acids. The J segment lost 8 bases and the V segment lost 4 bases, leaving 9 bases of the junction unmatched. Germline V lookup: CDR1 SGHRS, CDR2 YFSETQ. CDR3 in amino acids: CASSRPGGEDEQFF. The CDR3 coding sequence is TGCGCCAGCAGCCGCCCAGGGGGTGAGGATGAGCAGTTCTTC. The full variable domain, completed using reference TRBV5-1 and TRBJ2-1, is KAGVTQTPRYLIKTRGQQVTLSCSPISGHRSVSWYQQTPGQGLQFLFEYFSETQRNKGNFPGRFSGRQFSNSRSEMNVSTLELGDSALYLCASSRPGGEDEQFFGPGTRLTVL.

The CDR3 protein is CASRLSDRVLGYTF. In DNA form, the CDR3 reads TGTGCCAGCAGACTCTCGGACAGGGTACTCGGCTACACCTTC. This chain uses TRBV6-5 with TRBJ1-2, with 8 bases fitting TRBD1. V was clipped by 6 bases and J by 8 bases; unmatched bases: 11. The CDR3 spans 14 residues. The V gene's germline CDR1 is MNHEY and CDR2 SVGAGI.

This CDR3 reads CASSLGQGLEETQYF. CDR3 in DNA: TGTGCCAGCAGCCTAGGACAGGGTTTGGAAGAGACCCAGTACTTC. The chain carries TRBV5-6 and TRBJ2-5, with 8 bases that match TRBD1. CDR1 and CDR2 (germline): SGHDT, YYEEEE. V lost 4 bases, J lost 3 bases, and 8 bases stayed unmatched. This CDR3 is built from 15 residues.

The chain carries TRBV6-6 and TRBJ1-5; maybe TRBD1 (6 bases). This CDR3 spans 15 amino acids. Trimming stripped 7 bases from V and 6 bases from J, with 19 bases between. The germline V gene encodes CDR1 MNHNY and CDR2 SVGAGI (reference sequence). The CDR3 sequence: CASTLKQGAGQPQHF. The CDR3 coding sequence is TGTGCCAGCACCTTAAAACAGGGCGCGGGTCAGCCCCAGCATTTT.